This T cell receptor beta chain was found in a study of blood T cell repertoires in COVID-19. In the study overall: The samples span acute and convalescent COVID-19 from the United States, Italy and Spain. T cells, B-cell-depleted T cells, or PBMCs provided the cDNA or gDNA that served as material.

Per the study methods: Amplification of reference gene primers provided the estimated nucleated cell counts. This table comes from immunoSEQ multiplex PCR, and its TCRdb copy is limited to in-frame clones, with some not included. The V and J calls and clone size were taken over from that table, and D and trimming were inferred from the DNA. The sample lists over 300,000 clones; approximately 85% were seen once. Germline V gene sequence: CDR1 SGDLS, CDR2 YYNGEE. This CDR3 contains 12 residues. The V gene lost 4 bases and the J gene lost 12 bases, with 14 bases spanning the gap. This TCR came from a human donor in a cohort sampled during active COVID-19. The material sequenced was peripheral blood. The chain couples TRBV9 to TRBJ2-4; D not resolved. CDR3 in amino acids: CASSPSYGSQYF. DNA for the CDR3: TGTGCCAGCAGCCCCTCTTACGGGTCTCAGTACTTC.